This T cell receptor (beta chain) derives from a study of blood T cells in healthy people across ages. This clonotype occurred a few times. The CDR3 is made up of 14 amino acids. Germline V CDR1 and CDR2: MGHRA, YSYEKL. With a J-beta primer mix and a sample-barcoded 5' primer, a second PCR ran roughly 6 to 11 cycles. Each CDR3 protein gets one entry after TCRdb re-called the 5' RACE reads with MiXCR. This table has 650,000 to 1,000,000 distinct CDR3 sequences, about 34% appearing once. This receptor was obtained from a man younger than 35 in good health. Source material: blood. The chain has TRBV4-1 and TRBJ2-4, with 8 bases fitting TRBD1. The assigned J gene may be wrong: the sequence end matches TRBJ2-7 better. The CDR3: CASSEGDRSYEQYF. DNA of the CDR3: TGCGCCAGCAGCGAGGGGGACAGGAGCTACGAGCAGTACTTC.